This TCR beta chain was retrieved from a study of blood T cell repertoires in COVID-19 (dated by TCRdb to 2019 to 2021). At the level of the whole study: The collaborator samples originated in the United States, Italy and Spain and spanned the acute and convalescent phases of COVID-19. The prospective study material was composed of cDNA or gDNA derived from T cells, B-cell-depleted T cells, or PBMCs. Deeply sampled blood TCRbeta repertoires from subjects exposed to, actively infected with, or recovered from COVID-19 were included in the dataset. A freely available public database, intended as a resource for researchers studying the immune response to SARS-CoV-2, is where the repertoires were released. The samples were drawn from the first 160 participants of the ongoing ImmuneRACE study and from 950 to 1,500 subjects provided by 6 global collaborators. Sample metadata almost always included a de-identified subject ID, COVID-19 status, age in years and sex. Where HLA class I and class II types were available, the types were taken from metadata supplied by the sample provider, not from assay-based typing.

The immunoSEQ Assay, a bias-controlled multiplex PCR, was used to amplify TCRbeta CDR3 regions from genomic DNA. As for the authors' bioinformatics: Nucleated cell counts per sample were estimated from amplification of reference gene primers within the assay. To quantify the absolute abundance of each unique TCRbeta CDR3 rearrangement, sequence reads were collapsed and filtered. For each sample, productive Simpson clonality was calculated as the square root of Simpson's diversity index across productive rearrangements. TCRdb obtained this table from immuneACCESS and retained in-frame rearrangements with V and J assigned. These tables miss some clones; where compared with another copy, unresolved V genes account for less than half of the shortfall, and the remainder is unexplained. Clone size and the V and J calls come from that table; the DNA yielded D and trimming. The sample table records fewer than 180,000 clones; about four fifths of these occur just once. The ten largest make up more than 2% of the sample.

Overall results and qualifications from the work: The quantity of clinical and demographic metadata differed by source and by participant and was supplied without curation.

This clone was seen only a few times. Its antigen is still unknown. No clone much larger than this one lies a single base away; base qualities are absent. The collaborating institutions used their own protocols to collect whole blood in K2EDTA tubes. For TCRbeta analysis, collaborator samples were shipped as frozen whole blood, as isolated PBMCs, or as DNA extracted from either sample type. CDR1 is given as SGDLS and CDR2 as YYNGEE, both from the germline V gene. Measured from the cysteine to the phenylalanine, the CDR3 is 15 residues long. The CDR3 DNA has 45 bases and is translated from base 1. Clipping removes 5 bases from V and 3 bases from J, with 8 as the unmatched junction base count.

This TCR derives from a man between 65 and 85 years old with acute or convalescent COVID-19. The source material was peripheral blood. The chain joins TRBV9 to TRBJ1-2; 9 central bases correspond to TRBD1. The DNA sequence reads TGTGCCAGCAGTGTTGCCGGGACAGGGTACTATGGCTACACCTTC. This encodes CASSVAGTGYYGYTF.